This passage covers 11 T cell receptor beta chains from one sample sequenced in a study of cytomegalovirus exposure and HLA in healthy donors (TCRdb year 2017). The receptor library was made with the immunoSEQ multiplex PCR assay. The multiplex PCR relied on a mix of 60 forward primers for TCR Vbeta segments and 13 reverse primers for TCR Jbeta segments. TCRdb's version of the immuneACCESS table is confined to in-frame rearrangements and falls short of the full clone set. An unresolved V gene accounts for under half of the shortfall where checked; the remainder is of unknown origin. For this sample the table gives fewer than 150,000 clones, of which 75% were detected only once. The ten biggest clones cover less than 4% of the sample. Sample: PBMCs. The source is a man aged 30 to 39 in good health and CMV-seronegative.

The CDR3, as DNA: TGTGCCAGCAGCTTGGGGACAGGGGGCGGGTATGGCTACACCTTC. This encodes CASSLGTGGGYGYTF. The chain is built from TRBV5-6 and TRBJ1-2; 11 bases line up with TRBD1. The CDR3 has 15 residues. Germline V lookup: CDR1 SGHDT, CDR2 YYEEEE. Trimming took 0 bases from V and 5 from J; bases not matched to a gene: 3.

This rearrangement joins TRBV4-1 to TRBJ2-5, with 8 bases aligning to TRBD2. Germline V gene lookup returns CDR1 MGHRA and CDR2 YSYEKL. The CDR3 has 16 amino acids. J was trimmed by 3 bases and V by 0 bases; bases with no gene match: 6. The CDR3 bases are TGCGCCAGCAGCCAAGATGAGGTGCGGGGGGAAGAGACCCAGTACTTC. Protein product: CASSQDEVRGEETQYF.

As concerns this clone: A much larger clonotype is one base distant, so this may be a read error. The chain has TRBV6-5 and TRBJ2-7, with D unresolved. This CDR3 is 13 amino acids long. V was shortened by 6 bases and J by 0 bases, with 9 bases between the two germline ends. CDR1 and CDR2 from the germline V gene are MNHEY and SVGAGI. CDR3 residues: CASSLHSSYEQYF. The CDR3, as DNA: TGTGCCAGCAGCTTACACAGCTCCTACGAGCAGTACTTC.

In its sample, this clone was seen a few times. The V call is TRBV10-3, the J call TRBJ1-1, with D perhaps TRBD1 (5 bases). The germline V gene encodes CDR1 ENHRY and CDR2 SYGVKD. CDR3 length: 12 residues. Trimming removed 8 bases at V and 1 base at J, with 8 bases between. The CDR3 sequence: CAIGGTNTEAFF. CDR3 DNA sequence: TGTGCCATCGGAGGGACGAACACTGAAGCTTTCTTT.

The rearrangement joins TRBV2 to TRBJ1-6; no clear D. The CDR3 length is 14 residues. Germline CDR1 reads SNHLY; CDR2 reads FYNNEI. V lost 8 bases and J 8 bases, leaving 16 bases between the germline ends. CDR3 region: CASRQEEIYSPLHF. The CDR3 DNA reads as TGTGCCAGCCGGCAGGAGGAGATATATTCACCCCTCCACTTT.

V usage is TRBV4-3 and J usage is TRBJ2-4, with TRBD2 identical over 10 bases. This CDR3 comprises 16 residues. Germline CDR1 and CDR2: LGHNA and YSLEER. Losses at the gene ends were 3 bases for V and 9 bases for J; bases not matched to a gene: 11. CDR3 loop: CASSHGLAEGGAIQYF. For the CDR3, the DNA is TGCGCCAGCAGCCACGGACTAGCGGAAGGTGGGGCCATTCAGTACTTC.

In DNA, the CDR3 is TGTGCCAGCAGCCCCTGGACAGGGGGTTCACCCCTCCACTTT. Encoded protein: CASSPWTGGSPLHF. This chain joins TRBV7-9 and TRBJ1-6; 10 bases align to TRBD1. After removal of 5 bases from V and 9 bases from J, the junction contained 4 bases not matched to a gene. Germline V lookup: CDR1 SEHNR, CDR2 FQNEAQ (reference sequence). CDR3 length: 14 residues. Full variable domain (missing parts from reference TRBV7-9 and TRBJ1-6): DTGVSQNPRHKITKRGQNVTFRCDPISEHNRLYWYRQTLGQGPEFLTYFQNEAQLEKSRLLSDRFSAERPKGSFSTLEIQRTEQGDSAMYLCASSPWTGGSPLHFGNGTRLTVT.

The chain is built from TRBV5-1 and TRBJ1-2; D is perhaps TRBD1 (6 bases). The ends were cut back, 0 bases at V and 8 bases at J, with 17 bases in the middle. The germline CDR1 and CDR2 sequences are SGHRS and YFSETQ. This CDR3 is built from 15 residues. The CDR3 DNA reads as TGCGCCAGCAGCTTGGCGACACAGGGCCTCGAGGGCTACACCTTC. Translating it yields CASSLATQGLEGYTF.

The V and J genes are TRBV11-3 and TRBJ2-1, with a tentative D call TRBD1 (5 bases). V lost 2 bases, J lost 6 bases, and 8 bases lay in between. Germline V gene sequence: CDR1 SGHNT, CDR2 YENEEA. CDR3 length equals 13 residues. The CDR3 sequence: CASSLYRSNEQFF. CDR3 nucleotides: TGTGCCAGCAGCTTATACAGGTCCAATGAGCAGTTCTTC.

This chain links TRBV28 with TRBJ1-1, with D unclear. The length of the CDR3 is 13 residues. Trimming pared 5 bases from V and 5 bases from J, leaving 12 bases between. CDR1 and CDR2 (germline): MDHEN, SYDVKM. DNA of the CDR3: TGTGCCAGCAGTCAAACACGGGGAACTGAAGCTTTCTTT. This translates into CASSQTRGTEAFF.

The chain employs TRBV5-4 and TRBJ1-2; 9 positions match TRBD1. CDR1 and CDR2 (germline): SGHNT, YYREEE (reference sequence). The CDR3 is 15 residues long. V dropped 5 bases and J dropped 1; count of bases not matched to a gene: 6. CDR3 residues: CASRSGTGINYGYTF. The CDR3 DNA is TGTGCCAGCAGGTCCGGGACAGGGATTAACTATGGCTACACCTTC.